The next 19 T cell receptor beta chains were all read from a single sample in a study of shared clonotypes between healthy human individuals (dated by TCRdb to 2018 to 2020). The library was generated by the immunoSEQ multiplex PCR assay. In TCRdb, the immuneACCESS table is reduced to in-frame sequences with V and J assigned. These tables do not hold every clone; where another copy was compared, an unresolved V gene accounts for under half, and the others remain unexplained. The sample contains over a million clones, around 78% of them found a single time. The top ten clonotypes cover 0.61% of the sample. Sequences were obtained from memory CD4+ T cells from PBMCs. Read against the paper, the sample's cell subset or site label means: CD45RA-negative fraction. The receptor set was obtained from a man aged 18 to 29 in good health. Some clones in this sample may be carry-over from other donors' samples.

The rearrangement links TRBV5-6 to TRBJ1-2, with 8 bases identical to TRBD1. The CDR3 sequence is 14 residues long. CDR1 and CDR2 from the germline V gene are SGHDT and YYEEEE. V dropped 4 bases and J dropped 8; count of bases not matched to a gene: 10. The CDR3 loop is CASSTLDRVGGYTF. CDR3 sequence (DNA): TGTGCCAGCAGCACCTTGGACAGGGTAGGAGGCTACACCTTC.

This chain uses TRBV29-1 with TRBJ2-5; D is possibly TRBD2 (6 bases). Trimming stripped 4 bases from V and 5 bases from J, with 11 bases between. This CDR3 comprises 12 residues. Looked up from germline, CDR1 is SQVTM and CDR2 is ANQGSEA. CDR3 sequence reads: CSVGGVYETQYF. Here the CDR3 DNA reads TGCAGCGTTGGGGGGGTCTATGAGACCCAGTACTTC. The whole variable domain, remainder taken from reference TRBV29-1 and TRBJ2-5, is SAVISQKPSRDICQRGTSLTIQCQVDSQVTMMFWYRQQPGQSLTLIATANQGSEATYESGFVIDKFPISRPNLTFSTLTVSNMSPEDSSIYLCSVGGVYETQYFGPGTRLLVL.

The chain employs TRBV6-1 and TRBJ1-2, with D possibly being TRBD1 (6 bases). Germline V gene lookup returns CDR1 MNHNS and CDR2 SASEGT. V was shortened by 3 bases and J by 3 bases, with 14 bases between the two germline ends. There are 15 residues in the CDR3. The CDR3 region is CASSEAGGPYYGYTF. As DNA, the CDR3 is TGTGCCAGCAGTGAGGCGGGGGGCCCCTACTATGGCTACACCTTC.

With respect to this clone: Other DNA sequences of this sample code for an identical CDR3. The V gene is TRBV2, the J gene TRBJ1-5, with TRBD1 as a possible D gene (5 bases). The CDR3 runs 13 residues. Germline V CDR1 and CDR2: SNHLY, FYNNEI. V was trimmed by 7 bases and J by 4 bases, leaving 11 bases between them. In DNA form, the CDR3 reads TGTGCCAGCAAGGGGCAGTCAAATCAGCCCCAGCATTTT. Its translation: CASKGQSNQPQHF.

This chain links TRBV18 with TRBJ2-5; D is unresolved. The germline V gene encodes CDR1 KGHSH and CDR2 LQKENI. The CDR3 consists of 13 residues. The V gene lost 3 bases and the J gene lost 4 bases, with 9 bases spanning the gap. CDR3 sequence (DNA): TGTGCCAGCTCACCGCAATTAGCAGAGACCCAGTACTTC. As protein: CASSPQLAETQYF. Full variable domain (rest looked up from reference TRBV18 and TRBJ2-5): NAGVMQNPRHLVRRRGQEARLRCSPMKGHSHVYWYRQLPEEGLKFMVYLQKENIIDESGMPKERFSAEFPKEGPSILRIQQVVRGDSAAYFCASSPQLAETQYFGPGTRLLVL.

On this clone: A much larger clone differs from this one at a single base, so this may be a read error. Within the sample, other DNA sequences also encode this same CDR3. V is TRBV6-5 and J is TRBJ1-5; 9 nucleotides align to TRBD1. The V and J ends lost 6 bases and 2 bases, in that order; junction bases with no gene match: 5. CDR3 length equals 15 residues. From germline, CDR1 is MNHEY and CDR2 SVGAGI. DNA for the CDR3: TGTGCCAGCAGCAGACAGGGGGGGGGCAATCAGCCCCAGCATTTT. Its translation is CASSRQGGGNQPQHF.

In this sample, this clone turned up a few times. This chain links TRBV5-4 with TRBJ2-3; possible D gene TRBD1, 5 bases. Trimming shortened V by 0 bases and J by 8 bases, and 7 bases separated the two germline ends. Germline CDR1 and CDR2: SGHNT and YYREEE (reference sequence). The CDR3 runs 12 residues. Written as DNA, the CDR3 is TGTGCCAGCAGCTTGGACAGGAGTACGCAGTATTTT. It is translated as CASSLDRSTQYF.

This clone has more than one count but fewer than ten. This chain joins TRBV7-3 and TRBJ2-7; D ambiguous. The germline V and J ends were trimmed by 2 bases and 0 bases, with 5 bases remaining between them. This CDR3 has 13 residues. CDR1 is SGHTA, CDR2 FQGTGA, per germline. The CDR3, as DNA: TGTGCCAGCAGCTTAGGGTACTCCTACGAGCAGTACTTC. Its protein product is CASSLGYSYEQYF.

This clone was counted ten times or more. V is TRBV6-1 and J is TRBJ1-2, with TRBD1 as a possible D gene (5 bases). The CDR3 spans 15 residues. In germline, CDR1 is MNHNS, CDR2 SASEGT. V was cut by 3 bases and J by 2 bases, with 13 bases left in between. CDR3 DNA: TGTGCCAGCAGTGACGAACTGGGACGGAACTATGGCTACACCTTC. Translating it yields CASSDELGRNYGYTF.

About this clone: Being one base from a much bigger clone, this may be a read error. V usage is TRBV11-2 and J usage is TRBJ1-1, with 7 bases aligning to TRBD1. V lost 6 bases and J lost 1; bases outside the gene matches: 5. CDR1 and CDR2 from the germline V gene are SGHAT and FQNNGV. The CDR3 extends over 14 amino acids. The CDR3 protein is CASRPGQWNTEAFF. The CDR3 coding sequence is TGTGCCAGCAGGCCGGGACAGTGGAACACTGAAGCTTTCTTT.

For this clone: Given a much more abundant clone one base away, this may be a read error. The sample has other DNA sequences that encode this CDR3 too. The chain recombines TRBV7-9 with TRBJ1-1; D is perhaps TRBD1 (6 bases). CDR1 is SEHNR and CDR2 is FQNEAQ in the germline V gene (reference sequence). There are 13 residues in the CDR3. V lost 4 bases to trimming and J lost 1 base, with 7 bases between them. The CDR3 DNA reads TGTGCCAGCAGCTGGGGGCCGAACACTGAAGCTTTCTTT. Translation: CASSWGPNTEAFF.

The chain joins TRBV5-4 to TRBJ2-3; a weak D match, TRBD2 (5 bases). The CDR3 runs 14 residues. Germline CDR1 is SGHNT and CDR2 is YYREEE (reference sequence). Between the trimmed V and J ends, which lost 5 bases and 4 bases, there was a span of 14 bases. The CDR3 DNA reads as TGTGCCAGCAGATCCAGTGCGGGTTCAGATACGCAGTATTTT. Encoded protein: CASRSSAGSDTQYF.

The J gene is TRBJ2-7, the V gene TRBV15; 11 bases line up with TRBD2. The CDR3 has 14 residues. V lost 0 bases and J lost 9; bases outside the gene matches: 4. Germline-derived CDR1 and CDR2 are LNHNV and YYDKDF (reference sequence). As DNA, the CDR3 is TGTGCCACCAGCAGAGATCTAGCGGGAGGAGTGCAGTACTTC. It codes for CATSRDLAGGVQYF.

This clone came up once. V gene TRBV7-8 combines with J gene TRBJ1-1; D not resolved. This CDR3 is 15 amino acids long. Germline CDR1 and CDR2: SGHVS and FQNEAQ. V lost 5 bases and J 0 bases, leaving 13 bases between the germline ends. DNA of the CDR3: TGTGCCAGCAGCCGCCGGACGGAGATGAACACTGAAGCTTTCTTT. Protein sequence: CASSRRTEMNTEAFF.

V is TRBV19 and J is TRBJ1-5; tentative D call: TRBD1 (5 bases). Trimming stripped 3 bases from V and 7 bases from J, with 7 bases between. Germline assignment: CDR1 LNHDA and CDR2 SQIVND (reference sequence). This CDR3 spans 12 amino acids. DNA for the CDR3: TGTGCCAGTAGTATTAGGGGCCAGCCCCAGCATTTT. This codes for CASSIRGQPQHF.

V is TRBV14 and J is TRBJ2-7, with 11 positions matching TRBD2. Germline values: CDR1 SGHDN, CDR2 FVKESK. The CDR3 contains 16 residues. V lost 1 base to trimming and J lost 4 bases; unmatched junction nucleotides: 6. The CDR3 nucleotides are TGTGCCAGCAGCCAAGTTACTAGCGGGAGTAGATACGAGCAGTACTTC. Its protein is CASSQVTSGSRYEQYF.

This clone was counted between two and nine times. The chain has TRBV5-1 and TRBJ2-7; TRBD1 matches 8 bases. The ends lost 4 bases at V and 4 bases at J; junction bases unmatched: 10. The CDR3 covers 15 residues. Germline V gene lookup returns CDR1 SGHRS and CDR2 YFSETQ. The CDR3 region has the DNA TGCGCCAGCAGCCCTGGACAGGGCCAGGTGTACGAGCAGTACTTC. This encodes CASSPGQGQVYEQYF. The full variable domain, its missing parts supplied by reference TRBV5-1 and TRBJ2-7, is KAGVTQTPRYLIKTRGQQVTLSCSPISGHRSVSWYQQTPGQGLQFLFEYFSETQRNKGNFPGRFSGRQFSNSRSEMNVSTLELGDSALYLCASSPGQGQVYEQYFGPGTRLTVT.

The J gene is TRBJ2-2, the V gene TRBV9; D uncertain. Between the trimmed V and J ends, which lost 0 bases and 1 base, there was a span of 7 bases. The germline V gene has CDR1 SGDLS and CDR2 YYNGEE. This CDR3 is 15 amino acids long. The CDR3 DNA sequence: TGTGCCAGCAGCGTAGATCAGCGGAACACCGGGGAGCTGTTTTTT. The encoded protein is CASSVDQRNTGELFF.

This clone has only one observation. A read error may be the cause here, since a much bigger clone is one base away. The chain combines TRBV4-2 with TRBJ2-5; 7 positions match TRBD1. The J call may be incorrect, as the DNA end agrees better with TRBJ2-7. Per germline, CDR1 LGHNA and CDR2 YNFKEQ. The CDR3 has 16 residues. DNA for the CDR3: TGTGCCAGCAGCCAAATACCGGGGACAGCTCCCTACGAGCAGTACTTC. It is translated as CASSQIPGTAPYEQYF.